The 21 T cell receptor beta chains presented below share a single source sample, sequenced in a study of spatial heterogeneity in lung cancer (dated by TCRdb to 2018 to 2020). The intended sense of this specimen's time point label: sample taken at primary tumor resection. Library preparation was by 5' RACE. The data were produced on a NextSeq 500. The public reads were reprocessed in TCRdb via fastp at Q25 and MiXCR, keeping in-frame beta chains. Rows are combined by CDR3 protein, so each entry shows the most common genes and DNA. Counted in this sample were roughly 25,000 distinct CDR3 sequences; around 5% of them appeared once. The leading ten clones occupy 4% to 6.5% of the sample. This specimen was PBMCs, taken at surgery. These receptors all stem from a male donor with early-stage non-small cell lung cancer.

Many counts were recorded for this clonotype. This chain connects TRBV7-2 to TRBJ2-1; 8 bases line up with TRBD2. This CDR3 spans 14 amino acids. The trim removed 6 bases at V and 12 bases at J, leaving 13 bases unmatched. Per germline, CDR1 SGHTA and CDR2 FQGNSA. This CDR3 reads CASSPTIRRGAQFF. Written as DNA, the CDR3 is TGTGCCAGCAGTCCGACGATCCGGCGGGGGGCGCAGTTCTTC.

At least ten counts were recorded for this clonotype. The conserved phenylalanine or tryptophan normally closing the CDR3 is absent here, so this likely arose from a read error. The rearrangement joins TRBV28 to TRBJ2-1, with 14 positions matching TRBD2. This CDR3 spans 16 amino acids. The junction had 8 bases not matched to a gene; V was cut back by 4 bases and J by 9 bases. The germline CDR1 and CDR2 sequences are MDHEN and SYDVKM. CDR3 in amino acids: CASSSGTSGSSGEQFS. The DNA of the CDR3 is TGTGCCAGCAGTTCCGGGACTAGCGGGAGTAGCGGTGAGCAGTTCTCC.

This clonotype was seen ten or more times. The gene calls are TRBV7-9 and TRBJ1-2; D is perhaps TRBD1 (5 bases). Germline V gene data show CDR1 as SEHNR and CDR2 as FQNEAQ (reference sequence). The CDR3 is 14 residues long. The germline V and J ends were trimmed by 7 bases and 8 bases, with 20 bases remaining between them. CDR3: CASNPEEGIRGYTF. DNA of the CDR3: TGTGCCAGCAACCCGGAGGAGGGGATAAGAGGCTACACCTTC.

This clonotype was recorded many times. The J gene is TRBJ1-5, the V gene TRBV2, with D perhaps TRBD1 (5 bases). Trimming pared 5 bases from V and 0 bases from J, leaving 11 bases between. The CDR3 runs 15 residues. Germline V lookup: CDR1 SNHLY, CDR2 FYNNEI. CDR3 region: CASSSSGISNQPQHF. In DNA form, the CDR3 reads TGTGCCAGCAGTTCCTCAGGGATTAGCAATCAGCCCCAGCATTTT.

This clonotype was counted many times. DNA of the CDR3: TGTGCCAGCAGCTTAGCGATTGCGGTTGGCTACACCTTC. Translated, it gives CASSLAIAVGYTF. The rearrangement uses TRBV11-2 and TRBJ1-2; unclear D gene. Germline assignment: CDR1 SGHAT and CDR2 FQNNGV. The CDR3 has 13 residues. Trimming removed 1 base at V and 7 bases at J, with 10 bases between.

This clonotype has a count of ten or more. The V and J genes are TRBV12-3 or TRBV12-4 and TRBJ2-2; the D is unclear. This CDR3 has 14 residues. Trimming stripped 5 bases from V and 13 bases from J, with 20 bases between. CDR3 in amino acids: CASSRVRTPAVLFF. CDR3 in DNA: TGTGCCAGCAGTCGGGTTCGGACGCCCGCTGTGCTGTTTTTT.

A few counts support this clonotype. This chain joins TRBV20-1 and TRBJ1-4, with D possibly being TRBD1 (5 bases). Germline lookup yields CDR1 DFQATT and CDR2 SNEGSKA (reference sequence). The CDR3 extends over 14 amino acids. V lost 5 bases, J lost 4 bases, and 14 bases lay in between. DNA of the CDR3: TGCAGTGCTCAGAGCCGAGGGGTTAATGAAAAACTGTTTTTT. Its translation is CSAQSRGVNEKLFF.

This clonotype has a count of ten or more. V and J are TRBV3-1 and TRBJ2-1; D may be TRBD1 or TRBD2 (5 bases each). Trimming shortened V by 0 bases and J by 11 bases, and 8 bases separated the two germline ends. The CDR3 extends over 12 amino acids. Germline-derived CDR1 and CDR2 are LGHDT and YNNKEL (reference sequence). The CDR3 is CASSQEGPKQFF. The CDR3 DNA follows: TGTGCCAGCAGCCAAGAGGGACCGAAGCAGTTCTTC.

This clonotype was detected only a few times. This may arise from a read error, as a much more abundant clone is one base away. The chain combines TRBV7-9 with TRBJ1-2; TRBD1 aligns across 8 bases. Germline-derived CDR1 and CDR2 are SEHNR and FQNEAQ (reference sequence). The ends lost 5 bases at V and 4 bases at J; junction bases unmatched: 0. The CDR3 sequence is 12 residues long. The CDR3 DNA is TGTGCCAGCAGCACAGGGGGCTATGGCTACACCTTC. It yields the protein CASSTGGYGYTF.

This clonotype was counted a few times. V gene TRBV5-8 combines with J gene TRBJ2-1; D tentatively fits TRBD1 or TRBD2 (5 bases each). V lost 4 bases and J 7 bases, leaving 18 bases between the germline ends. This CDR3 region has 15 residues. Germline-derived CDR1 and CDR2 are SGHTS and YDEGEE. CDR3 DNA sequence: TGTGCCAGCAGCCAATCCATAACGGGGCGAAATGAGCAGTTCTTC. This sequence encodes CASSQSITGRNEQFF. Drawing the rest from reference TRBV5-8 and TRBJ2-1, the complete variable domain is EAGVTQSPTHLIKTRGQQATLRCSPISGHTSVYWYQQALGLGLQFLLWYDEGEERNRGNFPPRFSGRQFPNYSSELNVNALELEDSALYLCASSQSITGRNEQFFGPGTRLTVL.

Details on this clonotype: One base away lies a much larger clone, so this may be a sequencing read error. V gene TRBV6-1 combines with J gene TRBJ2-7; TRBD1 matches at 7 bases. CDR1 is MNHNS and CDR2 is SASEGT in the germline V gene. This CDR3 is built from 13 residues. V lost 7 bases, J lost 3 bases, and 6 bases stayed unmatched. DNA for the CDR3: TGTGCCAGCACCGTGGACAGGAACTACGAGCAGTACTTC. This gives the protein CASTVDRNYEQYF.

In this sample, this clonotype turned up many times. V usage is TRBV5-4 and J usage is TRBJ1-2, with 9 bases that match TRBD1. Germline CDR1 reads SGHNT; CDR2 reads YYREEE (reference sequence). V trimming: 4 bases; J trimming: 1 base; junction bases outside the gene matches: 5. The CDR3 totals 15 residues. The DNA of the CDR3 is TGTGCCAGCAGCGCCCCGACAGGGGGTAACTATGGCTACACCTTC. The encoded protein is CASSAPTGGNYGYTF.

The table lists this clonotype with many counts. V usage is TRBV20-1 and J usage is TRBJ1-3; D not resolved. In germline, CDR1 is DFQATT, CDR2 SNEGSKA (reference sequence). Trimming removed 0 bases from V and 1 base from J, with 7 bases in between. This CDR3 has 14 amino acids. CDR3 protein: CSARDPESGNTIYF. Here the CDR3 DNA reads TGCAGTGCTAGAGACCCGGAGTCTGGAAACACCATATATTTT.

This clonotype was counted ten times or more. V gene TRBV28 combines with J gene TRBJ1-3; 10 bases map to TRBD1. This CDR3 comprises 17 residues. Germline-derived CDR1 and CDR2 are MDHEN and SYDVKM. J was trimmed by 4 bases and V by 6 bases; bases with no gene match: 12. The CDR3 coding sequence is TGTGCCAGCAGCCGCAAGCCGGGACAGGGGATCGGAAACACCATATATTTT. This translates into CASSRKPGQGIGNTIYF.

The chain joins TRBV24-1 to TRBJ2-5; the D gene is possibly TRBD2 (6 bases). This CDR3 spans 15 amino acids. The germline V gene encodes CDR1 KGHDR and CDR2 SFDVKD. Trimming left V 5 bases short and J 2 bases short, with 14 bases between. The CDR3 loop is CATSGSAGTQETQYF. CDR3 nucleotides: TGTGCCACCAGTGGGTCTGCGGGAACACAAGAGACCCAGTACTTC.

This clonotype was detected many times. The CDR3 DNA sequence: TGTGCCATCAGTGTCGGTGACTACTATGGCTACACCTTC. Protein: CAISVGDYYGYTF. This chain connects TRBV10-3 to TRBJ1-2; D unclear. Between the trimmed V and J ends, which lost 4 bases and 3 bases, there was a span of 9 bases. The CDR3 totals 13 residues. Germline V gene data show CDR1 as ENHRY and CDR2 as SYGVKD.

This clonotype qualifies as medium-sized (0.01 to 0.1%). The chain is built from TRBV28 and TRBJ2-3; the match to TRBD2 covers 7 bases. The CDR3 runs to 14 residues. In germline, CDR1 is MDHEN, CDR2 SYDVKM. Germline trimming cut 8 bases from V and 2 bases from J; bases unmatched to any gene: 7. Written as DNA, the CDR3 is TGTGCCAGCCAAGCGGGGCTTTACACAGATACGCAGTATTTT. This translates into CASQAGLYTDTQYF.

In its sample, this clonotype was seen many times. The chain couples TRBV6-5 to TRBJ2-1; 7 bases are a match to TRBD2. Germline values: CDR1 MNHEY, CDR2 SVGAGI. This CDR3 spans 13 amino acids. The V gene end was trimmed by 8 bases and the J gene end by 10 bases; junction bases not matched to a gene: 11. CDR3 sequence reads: CASAGVAGAEQFF. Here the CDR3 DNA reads TGTGCCAGCGCGGGCGTGGCGGGAGCCGAGCAGTTCTTC.

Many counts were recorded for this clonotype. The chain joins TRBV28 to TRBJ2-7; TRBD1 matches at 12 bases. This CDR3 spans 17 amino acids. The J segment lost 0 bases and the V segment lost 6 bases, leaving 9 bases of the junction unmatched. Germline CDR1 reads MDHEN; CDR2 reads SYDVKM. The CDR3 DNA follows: TGTGCCAGCAGCTTAGGGACAGGGGGCCGAAGCTCCTACGAGCAGTACTTC. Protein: CASSLGTGGRSSYEQYF.

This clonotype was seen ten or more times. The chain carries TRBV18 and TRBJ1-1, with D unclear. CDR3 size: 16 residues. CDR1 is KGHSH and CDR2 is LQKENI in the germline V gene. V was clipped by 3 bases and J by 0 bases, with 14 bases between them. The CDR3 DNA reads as TGTGCCAGCTCACCCGCGGTTTCCACACTGAACACTGAAGCTTTCTTT. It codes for CASSPAVSTLNTEAFF.

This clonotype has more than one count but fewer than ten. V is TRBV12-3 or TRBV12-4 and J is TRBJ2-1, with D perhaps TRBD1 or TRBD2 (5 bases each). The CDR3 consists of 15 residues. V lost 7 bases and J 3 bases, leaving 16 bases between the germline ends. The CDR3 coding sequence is TGTGCCAGCAAGAGGGGTTCGCTACTCTACAATGAGCAGTTCTTC. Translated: CASKRGSLLYNEQFF.